The next 32 T cell receptor beta chains were all read from a single sample in a study of blood T cells in healthy people across ages. Together with a sample-barcoded 5' primer, a J-beta primer mix was included in a second PCR lasting about 7 to 11 cycles. Each CDR3 protein gets one entry after TCRdb re-called the 5' RACE reads with MiXCR. The table includes hundreds of thousands of distinct CDR3 sequences, nearly 60% detected once. What was sequenced was blood. The receptors were gathered from a man younger than 45 in good health.

V usage is TRBV29-1 and J usage is TRBJ2-5; D is perhaps TRBD1 (6 bases). The CDR3 contains 15 residues. Germline CDR1 reads SQVTM; CDR2 reads ANQGSEA. The V and J ends lost 6 bases and 5 bases respectively, with 22 bases between them. CDR3 DNA: TGCAGCGTCCTTTCTGGGACACACGGCGGGGAGACCCAGTACTTC. It encodes CSVLSGTHGGETQYF.

The chain links TRBV9 to TRBJ1-1, with a possible D match to TRBD1 (5 bases). The germline V gene has CDR1 SGDLS and CDR2 YYNGEE. Trimming removed 2 bases at V and 3 bases at J, with 14 bases between. The length of the CDR3 is 15 residues. This CDR3 reads CASSVLLRGDTEAFF. CDR3 DNA sequence: TGTGCCAGCAGCGTCCTACTTAGAGGGGACACTGAAGCTTTCTTT.

Written as DNA, the CDR3 is TGTGCCAGCAGCGCCTCTCTAACGGGGGCGGGGATTGAGACCCAGTACTTC. It is translated as CASSASLTGAGIETQYF. The chain links TRBV7-9 to TRBJ2-5, with D possibly being TRBD1 or TRBD2 (6 bases each). Germline CDR1 is SEHNR and CDR2 is FQNEAQ (reference sequence). This CDR3 contains 17 residues. V dropped 5 bases and J dropped 5 bases, with 24 bases sitting between them.

Turning to this clonotype: The junction shows a germline mismatch at one end, possibly a read error. The V and J genes are TRBV7-9 and TRBJ1-2; 7 bases line up with TRBD1. This CDR3 spans 15 amino acids. CDR1 is SEHNR and CDR2 is FQNEAQ in the germline V gene (reference sequence). The CDR3, as DNA: TGTGCTAGCAGCCCTGCGGGACAGATTACTTATGGCTACACCTTC. This codes for CASSPAGQITYGYTF. Using reference TRBV7-9 and TRBJ1-2 for the parts outside the CDR3, the full variable domain is DTGVSQNPRHKITKRGQNVTFRCDPISEHNRLYWYRQTLGQGPEFLTYFQNEAQLEKSRLLSDRFSAERPKGSFSTLEIQRTEQGDSAMYLCASSPAGQITYGYTFGSGTRLTVV.

The chain carries TRBV20-1 and TRBJ1-1, with D possibly TRBD1 on 5 matching bases. V lost 3 bases, J lost 3 bases, and 14 bases lay in between. Germline V gene lookup returns CDR1 DFQATT and CDR2 SNEGSKA (reference sequence). This CDR3 has 14 amino acids. Here the CDR3 reads CSARMGGGDTEAFF. In DNA form, the CDR3 reads TGCAGTGCTAGGATGGGTGGGGGGGACACTGAAGCTTTCTTT.

The chain links TRBV20-1 to TRBJ2-6; D is possibly TRBD1 (5 bases). The V gene lost 5 bases and the J gene lost 1 base, with 9 bases spanning the gap. The CDR3 has 14 amino acids. The V gene's germline CDR1 is DFQATT and CDR2 SNEGSKA (reference sequence). The CDR3 loop reads CSARQGSGANVLTF. In DNA form, the CDR3 reads TGCAGTGCTCGCCAGGGTTCTGGGGCCAACGTCCTGACTTTC.

This clonotype occurred a few times. CDR3 sequence reads: CASSQVEPYEQYF. The CDR3 DNA sequence: TGTGCCAGCAGCCAAGTTGAGCCCTACGAGCAGTACTTC. The chain recombines TRBV4-2 with TRBJ2-7; D is uncertain. This CDR3 contains 13 residues. Per the germline V gene, CDR1 is LGHNA and CDR2 is YNFKEQ. Trimming took 1 base from V and 2 from J, leaving 6 bases between them.

This clonotype has a handful of counts. The rearrangement links TRBV13 to TRBJ2-3, with D maybe TRBD2 (6 bases). The CDR3 runs to 18 residues. CDR1 is PRHDT, CDR2 FYEKMQ, per germline (reference sequence). V dropped 5 bases and J dropped 1 base, with 22 bases sitting between them. In DNA, the CDR3 is TGTGCCAGCAGCCCACATCGCGGGGTATTAGAGGGCACAGATACGCAGTATTTT. This sequence encodes CASSPHRGVLEGTDTQYF.

The J gene is TRBJ2-3, the V gene TRBV3-1; D is ambiguous. The CDR3 has 12 residues. V was pared by 1 base and J by 6 bases, with 5 bases between. Germline V gene lookup returns CDR1 LGHDT and CDR2 YNNKEL (reference sequence). CDR3 sequence: CASSQVYDTQYF. CDR3 sequence (DNA): TGTGCCAGCAGCCAAGTTTATGATACGCAGTATTTT.

This clonotype was seen just once. The chain employs TRBV4-3 and TRBJ2-5, with D perhaps matching TRBD2 (7 bases). Between the trimmed V and J ends, which lost 5 bases and 3 bases, there was a span of 16 bases. Germline CDR1 LGHNA, CDR2 YSLEER. This CDR3 spans 15 amino acids. The CDR3 sequence is CASSSGGSAEETQYF. The DNA of the CDR3 is TGCGCCAGCAGCTCGGGGGGCTCAGCAGAAGAGACCCAGTACTTC.

This clonotype has a single count. The chain combines TRBV29-1 with TRBJ2-3, with 7 bases aligning to TRBD2. The trim removed 4 bases at V and 2 bases at J, leaving 9 bases unmatched. This CDR3 has 15 amino acids. Germline CDR1 SQVTM, CDR2 ANQGSEA. CDR3 in amino acids: CSVGERGSLTDTQYF. The CDR3, as DNA: TGCAGCGTTGGTGAGCGGGGATCCCTCACAGATACGCAGTATTTT.

As for this clonotype: Possible read error: a much larger clone is one base away. The chain couples TRBV25-1 to TRBJ2-1; D ambiguous. Per germline, CDR1 MGHDK and CDR2 SYGVNS. The V and J ends lost 3 bases and 10 bases respectively, with 7 bases between them. The CDR3 runs 11 residues. CDR3 in DNA: TGTGCCAGCAGTGAGTCCGGCGAGCAGTTCTTC. This sequence encodes CASSESGEQFF.

This clonotype occurred a few times. It may be a read error: a sequence one base away is much more abundant. The chain links TRBV7-2 to TRBJ2-1; D not resolved. Deletions cut 5 bases from V and 4 bases from J, with 12 bases between. The CDR3 runs to 14 residues. Germline loops: CDR1 SGHTA, CDR2 FQGNSA. The chain's CDR3 is CASSVGWGYNEQFF. CDR3 sequence (DNA): TGTGCCAGCAGCGTGGGGTGGGGATACAATGAGCAGTTCTTC.

V usage is TRBV7-9 and J usage is TRBJ2-1; a possible D gene is TRBD2 (5 bases). Per germline, CDR1 SEHNR and CDR2 FQNEAQ (reference sequence). The ends were cut back, 7 bases at V and 8 bases at J, with 15 bases in the middle. The CDR3 runs to 13 residues. The CDR3 coding sequence is TGTGCCAGCACCCCGCCGGGGTACGATGAGCAGTTCTTC. The encoded protein is CASTPPGYDEQFF.

Ten or more counts support this clonotype. The rearrangement uses TRBV20-1 and TRBJ1-2, with D perhaps matching TRBD1 (5 bases). Germline CDR1 DFQATT, CDR2 SNEGSKA (reference sequence). Trimming took off 0 bases at V and 8 bases at J, with 19 bases between the two ends. The CDR3 covers 15 residues. This CDR3 is CSARDPPGGVEGYTF. CDR3 nucleotide sequence: TGCAGTGCTAGAGATCCGCCCGGGGGAGTGGAAGGCTACACCTTC.

The chain links TRBV10-2 to TRBJ1-1, with TRBD1 as a possible D gene (6 bases). The CDR3 loop spans 11 amino acids. Germline-derived CDR1 and CDR2 are WSHSY and SAAADI. Trimming stripped 10 bases from V and 10 bases from J, with 16 bases between. CDR3 sequence: CATGAPYGAFF. CDR3 sequence (DNA): TGCGCCACAGGGGCCCCATACGGAGCTTTCTTT.

This clonotype was counted between two and nine times. This chain links TRBV20-1 with TRBJ2-7; unclear D gene. This CDR3 contains 16 residues. V gave up 3 bases and J gave up 5 bases, with 23 bases separating them. Germline CDR1 DFQATT, CDR2 SNEGSKA (reference sequence). The CDR3 loop reads CSARTPEKSSWNEQYF. The CDR3 DNA sequence: TGCAGTGCTAGGACCCCTGAGAAGAGTTCTTGGAACGAGCAGTACTTC.

The chain links TRBV7-2 to TRBJ2-5; a possible D gene is TRBD1 (6 bases). The DNA end lines up better with TRBJ2-7; the J call may be wrong. The germline V gene encodes CDR1 SGHTA and CDR2 FQGNSA. The CDR3 totals 15 residues. As DNA, the CDR3 is TGTGCCACCCAAAAAGGGACAACCATAGGGGACGAGCAGTACTTC. Translated, it gives CATQKGTTIGDEQYF.

This chain connects TRBV20-1 to TRBJ2-7; no reliable D call. The V gene's germline CDR1 is DFQATT and CDR2 SNEGSKA (reference sequence). This CDR3 is built from 14 residues. Trimming shortened V by 0 bases and J by 9 bases, and 18 bases separated the two germline ends. This CDR3 is CSARDYRTLRGQYF. The CDR3 nucleotides are TGCAGTGCTAGAGATTACAGAACACTACGAGGGCAGTACTTC.

The V call is TRBV2, the J call TRBJ2-7; TRBD2 might be the D (6 bases). The germline V gene encodes CDR1 SNHLY and CDR2 FYNNEI. V lost 4 bases to trimming and J lost 2 bases, with 21 bases between them. This CDR3 spans 17 amino acids. CDR3 nucleotide sequence: TGTGCCAGCAGTGCGGGCACAAGAGGAGGGGCTACCTACGAGCAGTACTTC. This encodes CASSAGTRGGATYEQYF.

The rearrangement uses TRBV29-1 and TRBJ1-1; D is unclear. Deletions cut 4 bases from V and 4 bases from J, with 13 bases between. Germline values: CDR1 SQVTM, CDR2 ANQGSEA. This CDR3 comprises 13 residues. The DNA of the CDR3 is TGCAGCGTTGCCCAAGGAGGAGGCACTGAAGCTTTCTTT. Its translation is CSVAQGGGTEAFF.

The CDR3 bases are TGTGCCAGCTCACCGGAGTGGCGGGTCCTAATGAACACTGAAGCTTTCTTT. This translates into CASSPEWRVLMNTEAFF. V gene TRBV18 combines with J gene TRBJ1-1; D remains unclear. V gave up 3 bases and J gave up 0 bases, with 17 bases separating them. The CDR3 length is 17 residues. Germline V gene lookup returns CDR1 KGHSH and CDR2 LQKENI.

The chain has TRBV5-1 and TRBJ2-1; 9 bases match TRBD2. The CDR3 sequence is 14 residues long. Trimming removed 4 bases from V and 13 bases from J; junction bases left unmatched: 12. Germline lookup yields CDR1 SGHRS and CDR2 YFSETQ. CDR3 sequence: CASSHGTSQETQFF. The CDR3 region has the DNA TGCGCCAGCAGCCACGGGACTAGCCAAGAGACCCAGTTCTTC.

The chain joins TRBV4-2 to TRBJ1-5; 7 bases agree with TRBD1. Losses at the gene ends were 0 bases for V and 0 bases for J; bases not matched to a gene: 11. The length of the CDR3 is 19 residues. CDR1 LGHNA and CDR2 YNFKEQ come from the germline V gene. CDR3 nucleotides: TGTGCCAGCAGCCAAGATAGCGAGGGGGCGTTTCATAGCAATCAGCCCCAGCATTTT. It specifies CASSQDSEGAFHSNQPQHF.

The V and J genes are TRBV7-2 and TRBJ2-4; TRBD2 aligns across 7 bases. TRBJ2-7 explains the end of the DNA better; the J call may be wrong. From germline, CDR1 is SGHTA and CDR2 FQGNSA. The length of the CDR3 is 15 residues. The CDR3 here is CASSPTGGTTYEQYF. CDR3 DNA sequence: TGTGCCAGCAGCCCTACGGGGGGAACAACCTACGAGCAGTACTTC.

The V and J genes are TRBV14 and TRBJ1-2; 7 bases align to TRBD1. Germline V gene lookup returns CDR1 SGHDN and CDR2 FVKESK. Germline trimming cut 0 bases from V and 8 bases from J; bases unmatched to any gene: 9. The CDR3 runs 15 residues. The CDR3 region is CASSQDKGQWYGYTF. CDR3 in DNA: TGTGCCAGCAGCCAAGATAAGGGACAGTGGTACGGCTACACCTTC.

The chain recombines TRBV7-2 with TRBJ2-7; 7 bases agree with TRBD1. CDR1 and CDR2 from the germline V gene are SGHTA and FQGNSA. With V trimmed by 2 bases and J by 3 bases, 7 bases remained unmatched. The CDR3 is 15 amino acids. For the CDR3, the DNA is TGTGCCAGCAGCTTAAGAGGGGGCTCCCACTACGAGCAGTACTTC. Translating it yields CASSLRGGSHYEQYF.

CDR3 DNA: TGCAGCGTTGTGGGATCTATTCAAACAGATACGCAGTATTTT. This encodes CSVVGSIQTDTQYF. The chain recombines TRBV29-1 with TRBJ2-3; D remains ambiguous. The V end was cut by 4 bases, the J end by 3 bases, with 14 bases between. The CDR3 sequence is 14 residues long. CDR1 is SQVTM, CDR2 ANQGSEA, per germline.

V gene TRBV10-2 combines with J gene TRBJ2-2, with a weak D call TRBD2 (7 bases). V gave up 6 bases and J gave up 4 bases, with 18 bases separating them. Germline-derived CDR1 and CDR2 are WSHSY and SAAADI. The CDR3 is 16 residues long. The CDR3 bases are TGCGCCAGCAGAGAGGCGGGCGGGGGCTCCACCGGGGAGCTGTTTTTT. This codes for CASREAGGGSTGELFF.

This clonotype was counted a few times. The CDR3 DNA reads as TGTGCCAGCAGTCCCCGGGACTACAACAATGAGCAGTTCTTC. Translated: CASSPRDYNNEQFF. The rearrangement uses TRBV13 and TRBJ2-1, with 7 bases identical to TRBD2. The CDR3 consists of 14 residues. Germline-derived CDR1 and CDR2 are PRHDT and FYEKMQ (reference sequence). Trimming at V came to 6 bases and at J to 5 bases, leaving 7 bases not matched to a gene. Using reference TRBV13 and TRBJ2-1 for the parts outside the CDR3, the full variable domain is AAGVIQSPRHLIKEKRETATLKCYPIPRHDTVYWYQQGPGQDPQFLISFYEKMQSDKGSIPDRFSAQQFSDYHSELNMSSLELGDSALYFCASSPRDYNNEQFFGPGTRLTVL.

The J gene is TRBJ2-1, the V gene TRBV7-2, with no clear D. In germline, CDR1 is SGHTA, CDR2 FQGNSA. This CDR3 spans 12 amino acids. Trimming took 1 base from V and 11 from J, leaving 9 bases between them. The CDR3 spells CASSLDHGKQFF. For the CDR3, the DNA is TGTGCCAGCAGCTTAGACCATGGAAAGCAGTTCTTC.

With regard to this clonotype: One end of the junction is discordant with germline, which a read error may explain. The chain uses TRBV29-1 and TRBJ2-6; D unclear. The CDR3 is 15 residues long. CDR1 is SQVTM, CDR2 ANQGSEA, per germline. CDR3 sequence (DNA): TGCAACGTTGGGCACAGAAATACTGGGGCCAACGTCCTGACTTTC. Translated, it gives CNVGHRNTGANVLTF.